The T cell receptor (beta chain) described here comes from a study of technical replicates of blood from a handful of donors (dated 2017 in TCRdb). With regard to this clone: Its antigen is unknown. Base qualities were left out, and no much larger clone turns up one base away.

Libraries were built with the immunoSEQ multiplex PCR assay. TCRdb limited this immuneACCESS table to in-frame rearrangements with V and J called. A share of clones is missing; checked studies link under half to unresolved V genes, and the rest is unexplained. The sample table records under 85,000 clones; roughly 93% of these occur just once. The top ten clonotypes cover less than 0.3% of the sample. The receptor was derived from a human donor in good health. The source material was T cells isolated from PBMCs.

The encoded CDR3 is CASSPNDSGGDHNYGYTF. The nucleotide sequence is given as TGTGCCAGCTCACCAAACGACTCGGGGGGGGACCATAACTATGGCTACACCTTC. Rearrangement joined TRBV18 to TRBJ1-2; the D gene is perhaps TRBD1, from 5 matching bases. V is shortened by 2 bases, J by 1 base, and the region joining them spans 20 bases. From cysteine to phenylalanine, the CDR3 is 18 amino acids long. Only the CDR3 region is kept as DNA, spanning 54 bases read in frame from base 1. CDR1 KGHSH and CDR2 LQKENI were looked up in the germline V gene. With the rest looked up from the reference TRBV18 and TRBJ1-2 genes rather than sequenced, the full variable domain is NAGVMQNPRHLVRRRGQEARLRCSPMKGHSHVYWYRQLPEEGLKFMVYLQKENIIDESGMPKERFSAEFPKEGPSILRIQQVVRGDSAAYFCASSPNDSGGDHNYGYTFGSGTRLTVV.